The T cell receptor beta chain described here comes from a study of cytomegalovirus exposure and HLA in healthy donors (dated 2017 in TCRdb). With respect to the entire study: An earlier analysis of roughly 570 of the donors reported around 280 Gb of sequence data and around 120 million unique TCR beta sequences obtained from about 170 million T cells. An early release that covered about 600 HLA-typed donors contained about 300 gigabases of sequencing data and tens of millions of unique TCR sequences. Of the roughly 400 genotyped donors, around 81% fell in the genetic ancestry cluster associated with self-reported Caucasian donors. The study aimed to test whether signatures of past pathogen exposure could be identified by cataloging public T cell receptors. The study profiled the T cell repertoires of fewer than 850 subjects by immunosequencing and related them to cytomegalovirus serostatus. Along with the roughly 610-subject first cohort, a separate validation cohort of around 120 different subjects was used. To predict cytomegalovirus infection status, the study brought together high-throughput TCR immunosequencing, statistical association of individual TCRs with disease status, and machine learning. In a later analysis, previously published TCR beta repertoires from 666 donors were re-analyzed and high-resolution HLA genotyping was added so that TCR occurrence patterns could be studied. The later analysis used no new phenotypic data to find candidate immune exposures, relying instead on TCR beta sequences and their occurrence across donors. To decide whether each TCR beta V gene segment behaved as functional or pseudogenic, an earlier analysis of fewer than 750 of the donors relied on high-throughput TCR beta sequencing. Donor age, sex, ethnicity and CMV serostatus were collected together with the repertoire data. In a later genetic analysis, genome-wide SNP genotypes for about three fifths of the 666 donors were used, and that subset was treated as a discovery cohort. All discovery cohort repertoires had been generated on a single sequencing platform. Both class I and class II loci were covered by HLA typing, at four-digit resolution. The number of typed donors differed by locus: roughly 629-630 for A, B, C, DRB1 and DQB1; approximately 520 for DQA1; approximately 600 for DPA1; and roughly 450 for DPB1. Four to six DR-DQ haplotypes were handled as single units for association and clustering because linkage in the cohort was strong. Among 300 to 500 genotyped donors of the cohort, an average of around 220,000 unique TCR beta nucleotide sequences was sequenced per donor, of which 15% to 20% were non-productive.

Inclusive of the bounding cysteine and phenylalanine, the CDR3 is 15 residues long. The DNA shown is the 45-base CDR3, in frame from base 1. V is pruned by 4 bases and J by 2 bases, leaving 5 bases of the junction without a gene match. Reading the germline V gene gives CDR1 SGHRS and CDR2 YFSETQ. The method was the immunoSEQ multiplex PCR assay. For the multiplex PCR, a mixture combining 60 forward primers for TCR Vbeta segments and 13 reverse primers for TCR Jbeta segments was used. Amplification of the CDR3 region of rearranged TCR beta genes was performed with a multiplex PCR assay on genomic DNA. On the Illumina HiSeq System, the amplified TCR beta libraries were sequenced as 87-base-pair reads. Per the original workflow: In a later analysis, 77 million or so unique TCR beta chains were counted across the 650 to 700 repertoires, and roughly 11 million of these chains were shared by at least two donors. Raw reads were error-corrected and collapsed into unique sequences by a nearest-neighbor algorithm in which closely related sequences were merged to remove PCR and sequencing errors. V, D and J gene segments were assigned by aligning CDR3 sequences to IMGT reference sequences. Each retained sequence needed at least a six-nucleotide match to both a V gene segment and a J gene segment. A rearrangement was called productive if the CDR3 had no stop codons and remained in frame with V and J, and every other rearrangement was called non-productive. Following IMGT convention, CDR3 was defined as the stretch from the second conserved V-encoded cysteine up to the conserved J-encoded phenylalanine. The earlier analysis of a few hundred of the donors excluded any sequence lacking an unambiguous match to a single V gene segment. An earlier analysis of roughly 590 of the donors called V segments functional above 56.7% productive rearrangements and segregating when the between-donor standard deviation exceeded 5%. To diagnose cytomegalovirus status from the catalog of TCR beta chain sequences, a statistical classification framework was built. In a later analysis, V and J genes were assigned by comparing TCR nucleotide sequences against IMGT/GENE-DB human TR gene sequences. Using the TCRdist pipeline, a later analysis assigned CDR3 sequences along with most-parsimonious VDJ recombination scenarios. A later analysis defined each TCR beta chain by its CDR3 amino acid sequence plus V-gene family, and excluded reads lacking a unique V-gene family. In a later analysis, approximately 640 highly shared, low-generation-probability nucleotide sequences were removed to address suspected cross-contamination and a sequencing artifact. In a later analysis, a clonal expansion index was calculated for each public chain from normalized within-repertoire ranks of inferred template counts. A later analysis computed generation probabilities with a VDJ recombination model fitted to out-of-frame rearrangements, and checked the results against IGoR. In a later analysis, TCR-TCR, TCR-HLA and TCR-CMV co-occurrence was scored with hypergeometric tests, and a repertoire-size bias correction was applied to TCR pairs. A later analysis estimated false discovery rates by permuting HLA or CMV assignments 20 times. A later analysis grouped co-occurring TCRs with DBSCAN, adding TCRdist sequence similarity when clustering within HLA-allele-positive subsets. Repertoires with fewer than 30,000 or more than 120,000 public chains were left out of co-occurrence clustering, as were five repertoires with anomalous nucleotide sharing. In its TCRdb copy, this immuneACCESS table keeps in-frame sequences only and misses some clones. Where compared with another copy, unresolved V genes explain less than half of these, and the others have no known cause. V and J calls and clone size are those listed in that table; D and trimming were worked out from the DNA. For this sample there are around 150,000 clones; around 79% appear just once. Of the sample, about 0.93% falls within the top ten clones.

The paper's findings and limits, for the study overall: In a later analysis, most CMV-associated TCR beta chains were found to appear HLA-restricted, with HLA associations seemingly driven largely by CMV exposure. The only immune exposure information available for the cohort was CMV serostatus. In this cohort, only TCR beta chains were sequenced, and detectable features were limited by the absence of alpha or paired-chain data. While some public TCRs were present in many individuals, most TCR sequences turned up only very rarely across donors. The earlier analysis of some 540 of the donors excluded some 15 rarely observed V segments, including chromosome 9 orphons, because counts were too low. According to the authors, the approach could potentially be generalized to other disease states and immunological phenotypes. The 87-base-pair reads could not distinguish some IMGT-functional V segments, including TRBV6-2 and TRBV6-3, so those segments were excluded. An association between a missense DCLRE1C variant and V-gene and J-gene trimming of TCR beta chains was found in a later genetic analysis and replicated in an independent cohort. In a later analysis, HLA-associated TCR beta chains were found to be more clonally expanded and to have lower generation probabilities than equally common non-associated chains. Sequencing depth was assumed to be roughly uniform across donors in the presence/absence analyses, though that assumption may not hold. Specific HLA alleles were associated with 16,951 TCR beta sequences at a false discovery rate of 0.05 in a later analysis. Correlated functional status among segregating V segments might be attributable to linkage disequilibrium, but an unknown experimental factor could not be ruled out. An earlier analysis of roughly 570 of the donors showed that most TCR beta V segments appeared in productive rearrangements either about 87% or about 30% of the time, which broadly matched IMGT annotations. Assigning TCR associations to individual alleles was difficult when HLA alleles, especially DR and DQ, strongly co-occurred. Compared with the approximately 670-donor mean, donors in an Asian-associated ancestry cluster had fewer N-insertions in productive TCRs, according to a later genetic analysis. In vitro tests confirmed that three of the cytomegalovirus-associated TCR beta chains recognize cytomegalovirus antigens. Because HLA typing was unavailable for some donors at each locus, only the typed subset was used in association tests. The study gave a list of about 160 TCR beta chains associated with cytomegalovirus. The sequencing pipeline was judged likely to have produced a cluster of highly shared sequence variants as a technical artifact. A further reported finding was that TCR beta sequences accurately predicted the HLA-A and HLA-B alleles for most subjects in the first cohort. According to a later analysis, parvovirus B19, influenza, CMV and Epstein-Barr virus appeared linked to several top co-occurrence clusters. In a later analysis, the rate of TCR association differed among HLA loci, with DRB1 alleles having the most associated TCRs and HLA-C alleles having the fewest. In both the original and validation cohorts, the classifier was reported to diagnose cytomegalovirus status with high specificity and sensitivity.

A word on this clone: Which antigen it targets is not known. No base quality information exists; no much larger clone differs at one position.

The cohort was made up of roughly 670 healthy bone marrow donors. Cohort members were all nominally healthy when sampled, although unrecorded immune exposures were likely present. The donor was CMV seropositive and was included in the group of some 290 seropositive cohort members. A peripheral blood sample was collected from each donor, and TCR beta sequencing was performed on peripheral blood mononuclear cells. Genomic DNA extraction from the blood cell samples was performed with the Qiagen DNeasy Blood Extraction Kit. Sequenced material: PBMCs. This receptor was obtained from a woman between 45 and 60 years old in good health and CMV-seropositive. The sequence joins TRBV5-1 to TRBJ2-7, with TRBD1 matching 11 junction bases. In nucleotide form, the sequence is TGCGCCAGCAGCCCGGGACAGGGGGTAACCTACGAGCAGTACTTC. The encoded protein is CASSPGQGVTYEQYF.